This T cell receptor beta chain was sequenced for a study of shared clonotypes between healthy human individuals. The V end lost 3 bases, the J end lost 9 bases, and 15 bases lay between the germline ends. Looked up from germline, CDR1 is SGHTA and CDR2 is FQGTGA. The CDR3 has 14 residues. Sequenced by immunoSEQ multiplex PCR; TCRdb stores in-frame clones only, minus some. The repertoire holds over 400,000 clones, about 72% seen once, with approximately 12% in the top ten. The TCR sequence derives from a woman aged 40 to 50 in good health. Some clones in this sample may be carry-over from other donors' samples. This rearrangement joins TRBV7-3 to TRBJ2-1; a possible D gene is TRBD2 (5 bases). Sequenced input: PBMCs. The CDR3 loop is CASSLVPSNSEQFF. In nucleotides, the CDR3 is TGTGCCAGCAGCTTGGTCCCTAGCAATAGTGAGCAGTTCTTC. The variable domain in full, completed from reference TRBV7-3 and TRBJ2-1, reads GAGVSQTPSNKVTEKGKYVELRCDPISGHTALYWYRQSLGQGPEFLIYFQGTGAADDSGLPNDRFFAVRPEGSVSTLKIQRTERGDSAVYLCASSLVPSNSEQFFGPGTRLTVL.